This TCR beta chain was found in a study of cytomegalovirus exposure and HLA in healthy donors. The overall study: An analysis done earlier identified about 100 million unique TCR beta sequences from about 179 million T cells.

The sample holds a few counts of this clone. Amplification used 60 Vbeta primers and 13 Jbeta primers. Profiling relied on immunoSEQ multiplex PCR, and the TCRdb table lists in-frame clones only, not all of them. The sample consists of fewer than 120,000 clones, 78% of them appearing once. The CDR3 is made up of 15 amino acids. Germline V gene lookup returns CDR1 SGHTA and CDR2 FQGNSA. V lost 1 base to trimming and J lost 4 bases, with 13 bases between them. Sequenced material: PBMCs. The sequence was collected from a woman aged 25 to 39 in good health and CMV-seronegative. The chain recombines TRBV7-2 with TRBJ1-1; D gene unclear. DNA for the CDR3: TGTGCCAGCAGCTTAGAACCAGGAGGCCGCACTGAAGCTTTCTTT. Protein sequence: CASSLEPGGRTEAFF. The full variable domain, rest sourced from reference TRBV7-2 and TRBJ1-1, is GAGVSQSPSNKVTEKGKDVELRCDPISGHTALYWYRQSLGQGLEFLIYFQGNSAPDKSGLPSDRFSAERTGGSVSTLTIQRTQQEDSAVYLCASSLEPGGRTEAFFGQGTRLTVV.